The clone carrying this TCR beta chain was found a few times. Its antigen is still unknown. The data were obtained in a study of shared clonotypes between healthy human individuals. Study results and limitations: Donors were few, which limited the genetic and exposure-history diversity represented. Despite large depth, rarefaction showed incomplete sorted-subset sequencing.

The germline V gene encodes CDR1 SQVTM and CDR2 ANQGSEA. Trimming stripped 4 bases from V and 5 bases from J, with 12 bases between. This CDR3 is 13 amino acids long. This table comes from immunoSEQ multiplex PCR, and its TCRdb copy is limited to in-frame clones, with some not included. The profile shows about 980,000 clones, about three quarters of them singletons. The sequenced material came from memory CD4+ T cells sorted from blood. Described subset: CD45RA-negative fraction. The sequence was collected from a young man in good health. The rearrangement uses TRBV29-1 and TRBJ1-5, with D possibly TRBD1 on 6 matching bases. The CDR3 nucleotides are TGCAGCGTTGGAACAGGGTCCCATCAGCCCCAGCATTTT. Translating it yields CSVGTGSHQPQHF.